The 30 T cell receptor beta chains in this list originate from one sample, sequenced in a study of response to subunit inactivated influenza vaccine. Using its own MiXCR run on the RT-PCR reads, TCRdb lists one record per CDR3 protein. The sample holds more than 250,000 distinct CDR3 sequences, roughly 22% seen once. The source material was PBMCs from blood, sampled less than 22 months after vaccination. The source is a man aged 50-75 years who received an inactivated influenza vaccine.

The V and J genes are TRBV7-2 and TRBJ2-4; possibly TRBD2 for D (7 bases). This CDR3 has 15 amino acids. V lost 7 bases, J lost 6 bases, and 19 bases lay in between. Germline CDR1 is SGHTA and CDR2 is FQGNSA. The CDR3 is CASTREQGGRNIQYF. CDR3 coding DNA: TGTGCCAGCACCCGAGAACAGGGAGGGAGAAACATTCAGTACTTC.

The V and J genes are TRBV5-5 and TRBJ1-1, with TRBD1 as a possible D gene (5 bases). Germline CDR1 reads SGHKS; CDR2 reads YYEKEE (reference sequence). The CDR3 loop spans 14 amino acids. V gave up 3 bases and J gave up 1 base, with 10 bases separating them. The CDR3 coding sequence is TGTGCCAGCAGCTGGGGACCGCAGAACACTGAAGCTTTCTTT. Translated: CASSWGPQNTEAFF.

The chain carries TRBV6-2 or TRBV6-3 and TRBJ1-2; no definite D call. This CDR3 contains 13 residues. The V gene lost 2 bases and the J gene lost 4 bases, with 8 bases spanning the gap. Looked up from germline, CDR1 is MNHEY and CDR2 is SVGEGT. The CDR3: CASSYATPYGYTF. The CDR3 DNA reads TGTGCCAGCAGTTACGCAACACCCTATGGCTACACCTTC.

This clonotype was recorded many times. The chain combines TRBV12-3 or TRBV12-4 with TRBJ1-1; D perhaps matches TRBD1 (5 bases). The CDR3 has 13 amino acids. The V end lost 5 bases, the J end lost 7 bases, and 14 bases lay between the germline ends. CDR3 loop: CASSLRQMSEAFF. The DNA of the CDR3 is TGTGCCAGCAGTCTACGACAGATGAGTGAAGCTTTCTTT.

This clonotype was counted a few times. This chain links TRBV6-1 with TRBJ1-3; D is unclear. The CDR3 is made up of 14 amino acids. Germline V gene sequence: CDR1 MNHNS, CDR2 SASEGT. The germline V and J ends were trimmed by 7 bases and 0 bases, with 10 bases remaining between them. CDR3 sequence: CASMRHGSGNTIYF. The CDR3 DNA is TGTGCCAGCATGAGACACGGCTCTGGAAACACCATATATTTT.

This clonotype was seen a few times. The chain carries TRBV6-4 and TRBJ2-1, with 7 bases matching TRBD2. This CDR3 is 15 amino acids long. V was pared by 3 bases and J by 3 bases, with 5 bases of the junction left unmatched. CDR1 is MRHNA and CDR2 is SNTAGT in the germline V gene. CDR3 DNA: TGTGCCAGCAGTGAAGGGAGGGGCGACTACAATGAGCAGTTCTTC. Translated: CASSEGRGDYNEQFF.

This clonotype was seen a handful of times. The CDR3 here is CSARQGLDGYTF. In nucleotides, the CDR3 is TGCAGTGCTAGGCAGGGATTGGACGGCTACACCTTC. The rearrangement joins TRBV20-1 to TRBJ1-2; D is perhaps TRBD1 (5 bases). CDR1 and CDR2 from the germline V gene are DFQATT and SNEGSKA (reference sequence). The CDR3 contains 12 residues. V lost 3 bases and J 8 bases, leaving 13 bases between the germline ends.

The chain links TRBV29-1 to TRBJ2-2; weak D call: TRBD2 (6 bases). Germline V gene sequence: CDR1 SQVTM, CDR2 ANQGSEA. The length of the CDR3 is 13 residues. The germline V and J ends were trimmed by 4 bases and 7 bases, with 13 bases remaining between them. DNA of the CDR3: TGCAGCGTTGGGGGGGTGAGCGTCGGGGAGCTGTTTTTT. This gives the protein CSVGGVSVGELFF.

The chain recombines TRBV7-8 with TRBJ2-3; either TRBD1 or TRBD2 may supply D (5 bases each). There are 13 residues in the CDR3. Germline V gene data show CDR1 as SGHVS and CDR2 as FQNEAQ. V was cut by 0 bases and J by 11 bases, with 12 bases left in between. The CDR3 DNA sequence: TGTGCCAGCAGCTTAGCTCCGAGGGGTCAGCAGTATTTT. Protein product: CASSLAPRGQQYF.

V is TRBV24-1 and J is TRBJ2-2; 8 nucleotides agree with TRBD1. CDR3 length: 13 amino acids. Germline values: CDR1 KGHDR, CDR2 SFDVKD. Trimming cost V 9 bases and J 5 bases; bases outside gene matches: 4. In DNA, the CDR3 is TGTGCCACCGGCAGGGGGCTGACCGGGGAGCTGTTTTTT. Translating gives CATGRGLTGELFF.

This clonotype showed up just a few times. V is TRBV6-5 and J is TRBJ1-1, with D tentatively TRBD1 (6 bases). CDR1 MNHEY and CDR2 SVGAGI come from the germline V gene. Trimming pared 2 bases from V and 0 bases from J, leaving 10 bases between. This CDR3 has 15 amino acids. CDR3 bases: TGTGCCAGCAGTTACGAGACAGGAGTGAACACTGAAGCTTTCTTT. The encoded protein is CASSYETGVNTEAFF.

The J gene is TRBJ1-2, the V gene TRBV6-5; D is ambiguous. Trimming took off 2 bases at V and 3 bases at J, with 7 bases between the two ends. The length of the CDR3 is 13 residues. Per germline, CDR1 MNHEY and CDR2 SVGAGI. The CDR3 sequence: CASSYTEDYGYTF. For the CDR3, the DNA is TGTGCCAGCAGTTACACCGAGGACTATGGCTACACCTTC.

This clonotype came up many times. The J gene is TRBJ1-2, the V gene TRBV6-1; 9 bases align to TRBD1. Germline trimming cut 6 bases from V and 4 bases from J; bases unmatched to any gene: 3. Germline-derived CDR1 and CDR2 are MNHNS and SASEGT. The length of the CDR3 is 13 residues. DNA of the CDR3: TGTGCCAGCAGACCACAGGGGGCCTATGGCTACACCTTC. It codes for CASRPQGAYGYTF.

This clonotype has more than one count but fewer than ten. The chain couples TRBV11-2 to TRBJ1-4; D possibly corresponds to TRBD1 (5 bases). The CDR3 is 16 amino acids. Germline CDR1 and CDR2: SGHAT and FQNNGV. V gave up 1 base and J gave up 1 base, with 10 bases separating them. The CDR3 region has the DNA TGTGCCAGCAGCTTAGGGTCCGGGGGAACTAATGAAAAACTGTTTTTT. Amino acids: CASSLGSGGTNEKLFF.

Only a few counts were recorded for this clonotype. The CDR3 DNA reads as TGCAGTGCTGATTACAGGGGAAGGGCCTATGGCTACACCTTC. It codes for CSADYRGRAYGYTF. The chain uses TRBV20-1 and TRBJ1-2, with TRBD1 matching over 7 bases. V lost 5 bases to trimming and J lost 4 bases; unmatched junction nucleotides: 10. Germline CDR1 reads DFQATT; CDR2 reads SNEGSKA (reference sequence). CDR3 length equals 14 residues.

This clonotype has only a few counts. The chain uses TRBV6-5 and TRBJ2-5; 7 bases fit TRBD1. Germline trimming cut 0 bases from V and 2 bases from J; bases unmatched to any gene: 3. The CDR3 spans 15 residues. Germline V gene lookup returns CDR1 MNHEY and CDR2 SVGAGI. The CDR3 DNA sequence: TGTGCCAGCAGTTACTCGAGGGGGCCTCAAGAGACCCAGTACTTC. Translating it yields CASSYSRGPQETQYF.

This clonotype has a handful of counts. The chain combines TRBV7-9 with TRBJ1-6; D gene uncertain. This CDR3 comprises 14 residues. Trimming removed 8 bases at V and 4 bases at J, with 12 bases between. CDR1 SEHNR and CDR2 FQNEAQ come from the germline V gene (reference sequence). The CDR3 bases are TGTGCCAGCTGCGAGGGTGAATATAATTCACCCCTCCACTTT. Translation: CASCEGEYNSPLHF.

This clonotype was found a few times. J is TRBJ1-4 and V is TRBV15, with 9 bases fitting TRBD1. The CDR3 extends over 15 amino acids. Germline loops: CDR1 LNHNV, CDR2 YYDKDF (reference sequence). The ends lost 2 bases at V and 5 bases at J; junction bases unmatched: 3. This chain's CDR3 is CATSRLQGANEKLFF. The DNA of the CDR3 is TGTGCCACCAGCAGACTACAGGGGGCCAATGAAAAACTGTTTTTT.

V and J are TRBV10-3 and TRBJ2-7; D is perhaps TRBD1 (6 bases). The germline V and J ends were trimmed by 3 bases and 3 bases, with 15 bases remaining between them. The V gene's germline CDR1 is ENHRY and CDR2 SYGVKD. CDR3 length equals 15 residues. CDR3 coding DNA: TGTGCCATCAGTGAAGGAGGAGCAGGGGACTACGAGCAGTACTTC. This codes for CAISEGGAGDYEQYF.

The CDR3 sequence: CASSFAGTSGRAGETQYF. Written as DNA, the CDR3 is TGTGCCAGCAGCTTTGCGGGGACTAGCGGGAGGGCCGGGGAGACCCAGTACTTC. This rearrangement joins TRBV7-2 to TRBJ2-5; 16 nucleotides agree with TRBD2. Trimming cost V 3 bases and J 5 bases; bases outside gene matches: 9. CDR1 and CDR2 from the germline V gene are SGHTA and FQGNSA. This CDR3 is 18 amino acids long.

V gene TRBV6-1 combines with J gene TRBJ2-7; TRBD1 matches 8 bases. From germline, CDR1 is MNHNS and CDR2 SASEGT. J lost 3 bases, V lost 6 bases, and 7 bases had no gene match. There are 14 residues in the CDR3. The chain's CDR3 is CASRRTGMSYEQYF. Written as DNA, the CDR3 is TGTGCCAGCAGAAGGACAGGGATGAGCTACGAGCAGTACTTC.

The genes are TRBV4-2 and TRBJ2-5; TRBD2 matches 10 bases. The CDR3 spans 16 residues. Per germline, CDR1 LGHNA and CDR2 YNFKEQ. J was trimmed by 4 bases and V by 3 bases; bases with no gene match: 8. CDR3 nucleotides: TGTGCCAGCAGCCAGGAAGCTAGCGGGGGACTAGAGACCCAGTACTTC. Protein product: CASSQEASGGLETQYF.

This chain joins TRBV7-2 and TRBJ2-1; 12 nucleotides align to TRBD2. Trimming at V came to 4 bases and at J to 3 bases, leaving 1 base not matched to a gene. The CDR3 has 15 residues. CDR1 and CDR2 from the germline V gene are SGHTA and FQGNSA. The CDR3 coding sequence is TGTGCCAGCAGCTCACTAGCGGGGGGCTACAATGAGCAGTTCTTC. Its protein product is CASSSLAGGYNEQFF.

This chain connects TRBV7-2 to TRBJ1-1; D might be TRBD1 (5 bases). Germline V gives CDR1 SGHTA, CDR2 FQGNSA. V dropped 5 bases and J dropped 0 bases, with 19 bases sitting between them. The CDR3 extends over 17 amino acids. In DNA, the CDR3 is TGTGCCAGCAGCCCCCGGGCAGGGTTTAGATTGAACACTGAAGCTTTCTTT. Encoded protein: CASSPRAGFRLNTEAFF.

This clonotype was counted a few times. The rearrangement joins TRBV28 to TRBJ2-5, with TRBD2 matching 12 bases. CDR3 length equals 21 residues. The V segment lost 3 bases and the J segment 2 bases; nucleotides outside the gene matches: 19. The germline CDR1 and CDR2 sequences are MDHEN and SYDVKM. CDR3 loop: CASSFQWGLTSGSLSQETQYF. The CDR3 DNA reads TGTGCCAGCAGTTTCCAATGGGGGTTGACTAGCGGGAGCTTAAGTCAAGAGACCCAGTACTTC.

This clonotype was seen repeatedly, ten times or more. The CDR3 region is CASSKVCTTEAFF. The CDR3 DNA reads TGTGCCAGCAGCAAAGTCTGCACCACTGAAGCTTTCTTT. The chain recombines TRBV21-1 with TRBJ1-1. TRBV21-1 is tagged as a pseudogene. The CDR3 runs to 13 residues.

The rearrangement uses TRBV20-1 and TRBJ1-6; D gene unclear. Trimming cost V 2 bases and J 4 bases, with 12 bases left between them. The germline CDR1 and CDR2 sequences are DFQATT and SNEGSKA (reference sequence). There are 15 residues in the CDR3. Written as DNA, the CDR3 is TGCAGTGCTAGACAGGTTGAATCATATAATTCACCCCTCCACTTT. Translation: CSARQVESYNSPLHF.

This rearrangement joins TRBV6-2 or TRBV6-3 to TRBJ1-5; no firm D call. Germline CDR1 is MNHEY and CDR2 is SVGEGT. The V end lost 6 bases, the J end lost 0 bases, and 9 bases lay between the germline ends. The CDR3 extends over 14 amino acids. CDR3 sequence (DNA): TGTGCCAGCAGGAGGACTGATAGCAATCAGCCCCAGCATTTT. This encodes CASRRTDSNQPQHF.

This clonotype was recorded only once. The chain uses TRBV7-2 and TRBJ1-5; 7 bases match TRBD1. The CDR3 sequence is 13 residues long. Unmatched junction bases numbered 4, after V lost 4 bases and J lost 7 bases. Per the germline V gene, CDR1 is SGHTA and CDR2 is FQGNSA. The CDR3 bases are TGTGCCAGCAGCTGGGACAGAACGCAGCCCCAGCATTTT. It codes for CASSWDRTQPQHF.

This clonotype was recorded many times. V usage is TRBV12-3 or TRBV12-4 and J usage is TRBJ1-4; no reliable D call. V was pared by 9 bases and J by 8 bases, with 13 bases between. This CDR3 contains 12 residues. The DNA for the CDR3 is TGTGCCAGTTCCAACGGAGGGGAAAAACTGTTTTTT. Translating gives CASSNGGEKLFF.